The 32 T cell receptor beta chains listed next were all sequenced from one sample in a study of vaccination and CD4 T cells after COVID-19. Noted treatment: approximately nine-day PBMC culture with coronavirus spike peptide pools or control peptides (ViraFEST assay). An Oncomine TCR Beta short-read assay was used to sequence the DNA from cultured CD4+ T cells. TCRdb redid the calling of the PCR reads with MiXCR, one entry per CDR3 protein. Of about 15,000 distinct CDR3 sequences listed, approximately 50% were seen once; the top ten hold roughly 4.8%. Their antigen targets remain unknown. Specimen: CD4+ T cells from blood, cultured in vitro, collected before SARS-CoV-2 vaccination. These TCRs come from a human donor who had recovered from COVID-19.

The chain couples TRBV6-1 to TRBJ1-3; D is unresolved. Germline assignment: CDR1 MNHNS and CDR2 SASEGT. With 6 bases removed from V and 2 bases from J, the gap between germline ends came to 11 bases. The CDR3 is 14 amino acids. Here the CDR3 reads CASSNLGAGNTIYF. The CDR3 DNA follows: TGTGCCAGCAGCAACCTTGGCGCTGGAAACACCATATATTTT.

The CDR3 is CASRLRREGTGELFF. Here the CDR3 DNA reads TGTGCCAGCAGGCTGAGGCGGGAAGGCACCGGGGAGCTGTTTTTT. The chain couples TRBV6-1 to TRBJ2-2; tentatively, D is TRBD2 (6 bases). The CDR3 totals 15 residues. Germline V gives CDR1 MNHNS, CDR2 SASEGT. The germline V and J ends were trimmed by 6 bases and 4 bases, with 15 bases remaining between them.

This clonotype was observed a few times. The V and J genes are TRBV20-1 and TRBJ1-6, with TRBD1 identical over 7 bases. There are 13 residues in the CDR3. V shed 5 bases and J 6 bases; nucleotides not matched to a gene: 4. The germline V gene encodes CDR1 DFQATT and CDR2 SNEGSKA (reference sequence). The CDR3 sequence: CSARQGFNSPLHF. DNA of the CDR3: TGCAGTGCTCGACAGGGTTTTAATTCACCCCTCCACTTT.

This clonotype was seen a few times. V gene TRBV2 combines with J gene TRBJ1-2, with D maybe TRBD1 (6 bases). The V and J ends lost 0 bases and 7 bases respectively, with 12 bases between them. The CDR3 contains 14 residues. The germline V gene has CDR1 SNHLY and CDR2 FYNNEI. In DNA, the CDR3 is TGTGCCAGCAGTGAAGCCTGGACAGTAAGTGGCTACACCTTC. Encoded protein: CASSEAWTVSGYTF.

The CDR3 DNA reads as TGTGCCAGCAGCTTAGGGGGGCAGGGCGCAGATACGCAGTATTTT. Translating it yields CASSLGGQGADTQYF. This chain links TRBV7-2 with TRBJ2-3, with D possibly being TRBD1 (6 bases). This CDR3 is built from 15 residues. The V and J ends lost 1 base and 4 bases respectively, with 12 bases between them. CDR1 and CDR2 from the germline V gene are SGHTA and FQGNSA.

The chain uses TRBV20-1 and TRBJ1-5, with a possible D match to TRBD1 (5 bases). Germline loops: CDR1 DFQATT, CDR2 SNEGSKA (reference sequence). The CDR3 length is 13 residues. The ends were cut back, 4 bases at V and 6 bases at J, with 13 bases in the middle. DNA for the CDR3: TGCAGTGCTAATCAGGGAGAAGGTCAGCCCCAGCATTTT. Translated, it gives CSANQGEGQPQHF.

CDR3 amino acids: CSVGRTGNEQFF. The CDR3 coding sequence is TGCAGCGTTGGCCGGACAGGGAACGAGCAGTTCTTC. The chain employs TRBV29-1 and TRBJ2-1, with 8 bases aligning to TRBD1. V trimming: 4 bases; J trimming: 10 bases; junction bases outside the gene matches: 6. The CDR3 totals 12 residues. Germline V gene sequence: CDR1 SQVTM, CDR2 ANQGSEA.

This clonotype was recorded a few times. V is TRBV6-1 and J is TRBJ2-6; 7 positions match TRBD1. With V trimmed by 6 bases and J by 2 bases, 13 bases remained unmatched. CDR1 and CDR2 (germline): MNHNS, SASEGT. This CDR3 is built from 18 residues. The CDR3 nucleotides read TGTGCCAGCAGGAGTTGGGGGCAGGGGGATGCTGGGGCCAACGTCCTGACTTTC. Residues: CASRSWGQGDAGANVLTF.

The genes are TRBV7-3 and TRBJ2-3; D assignment may be TRBD1 or TRBD2 (5 bases each). Germline CDR1 is SGHTA and CDR2 is FQGTGA. V was pared by 2 bases and J by 6 bases, with 12 bases between. The CDR3 has 14 residues. The CDR3 spells CASSLEGRDDTQYF. CDR3 nucleotide sequence: TGTGCCAGCAGCTTAGAGGGTAGGGACGATACGCAGTATTTT.

The CDR3 nucleotides are TGTGCCAGTGGGACAGGGGACTATGGCTACACCTTC. Translating gives CASGTGDYGYTF. The rearrangement joins TRBV19 to TRBJ1-2; 10 nucleotides line up with TRBD1. V shed 8 bases and J 3 bases; nucleotides not matched to a gene: 0. This CDR3 has 12 residues. Per the germline V gene, CDR1 is LNHDA and CDR2 is SQIVND (reference sequence).

This clonotype was seen just once. The rearrangement uses TRBV28 and TRBJ1-1, with TRBD1 identical over 8 bases. The germline V gene has CDR1 MDHEN and CDR2 SYDVKM. The CDR3 totals 16 residues. Unmatched junction bases numbered 8, after V lost 2 bases and J lost 3 bases. The CDR3 sequence: CASSLGTGQEYTEAFF. The CDR3 DNA follows: TGTGCCAGCAGTTTAGGAACGGGACAGGAATACACTGAAGCTTTCTTT.

Of note for this clonotype: Germline is not matched at one junction end, which may reflect a read error. DNA for the CDR3: TGCAGTGCTGGAGATCGTCGGCAGGGGAGGGCTGAAGCTTTCTTT. This encodes CSAGDRRQGRAEAFF. The chain is built from TRBV20-1 and TRBJ1-1, with D perhaps matching TRBD1 (6 bases). The CDR3 length is 15 residues. Per germline, CDR1 DFQATT and CDR2 SNEGSKA (reference sequence).

This clonotype was seen a handful of times. The rearrangement links TRBV6-1 to TRBJ1-1, with 7 bases that match TRBD1. This CDR3 spans 12 amino acids. J lost 8 bases, V lost 6 bases, and 6 bases had no gene match. The germline CDR1 and CDR2 sequences are MNHNS and SASEGT. The CDR3 loop is CASSLTDREAFF. The DNA for the CDR3 is TGTGCCAGCAGCCTAACGGACAGGGAAGCTTTCTTT.

The chain joins TRBV21-1 to TRBJ2-1. TRBV21-1 is deemed a pseudogene. The CDR3 consists of 18 residues. The CDR3 loop is CASSCLGLGSFSYNEQFF. The CDR3 nucleotides are TGTGCCAGCAGCTGTTTGGGTCTAGGCAGCTTCTCCTACAATGAGCAGTTCTTC.

The chain joins TRBV7-9 to TRBJ1-1, with a tentative D call TRBD1 (5 bases). The CDR3 extends over 12 amino acids. The V end was cut by 3 bases, the J end by 11 bases, with 13 bases between. Looked up from germline, CDR1 is SEHNR and CDR2 is FQNEAQ (reference sequence). The DNA of the CDR3 is TGTGCCAGCAGCTTGGGGCTCAGGTTGGCTTTCTTT. Protein sequence: CASSLGLRLAFF.

This rearrangement joins TRBV27 to TRBJ2-1; D possibly corresponds to TRBD1 (5 bases). Trimming cost V 7 bases and J 1 base, with 11 bases left between them. Germline values: CDR1 MNHEY, CDR2 SMNVEV (reference sequence). The CDR3 runs to 14 residues. This CDR3 is CASTHTGSYNEQFF. In DNA form, the CDR3 reads TGTGCCAGCACACATACAGGTTCCTACAATGAGCAGTTCTTC.

V usage is TRBV7-9 and J usage is TRBJ1-4; TRBD1 might be the D (6 bases). This CDR3 has 15 residues. Germline V lookup: CDR1 SEHNR, CDR2 FQNEAQ (reference sequence). V lost 1 base and J 7 bases, leaving 13 bases between the germline ends. CDR3 coding DNA: TGTGCCAGCAGCTTAGATGAGGGGGGAAGTGAAAAACTGTTTTTT. Its protein is CASSLDEGGSEKLFF.

The J gene is TRBJ2-2, the V gene TRBV6-1; no clear D gene. The CDR3 has 15 residues. In germline, CDR1 is MNHNS, CDR2 SASEGT. Trimming removed 6 bases at V and 4 bases at J, with 15 bases between. In nucleotides, the CDR3 is TGTGCCAGCAGAGGGATAGGTATGGCCACCGGGGAGCTGTTTTTT. Its protein product is CASRGIGMATGELFF.

The chain couples TRBV6-1 to TRBJ1-6, with D possibly TRBD1 on 6 matching bases. CDR1 and CDR2 (germline): MNHNS, SASEGT. V lost 6 bases and J 7 bases, leaving 16 bases between the germline ends. The length of the CDR3 is 15 residues. The CDR3 region has the DNA TGTGCCAGCAGCCCCAGGGGAGGCTCAAATTCACCCCTCCACTTT. Translation gives CASSPRGGSNSPLHF.

V gene TRBV10-3 combines with J gene TRBJ1-3; D perhaps matches TRBD1 (5 bases). CDR3 size: 16 residues. V was shortened by 6 bases and J by 4 bases, with 19 bases between the two germline ends. CDR1 is ENHRY and CDR2 is SYGVKD in the germline V gene. CDR3 sequence reads: CAISVTTGTSGNTIYF. As DNA, the CDR3 is TGTGCCATCAGCGTAACTACCGGGACCTCAGGAAACACCATATATTTT.

The rearrangement links TRBV15 to TRBJ1-2; D ambiguous. This CDR3 has 16 amino acids. With 1 base removed from V and 0 bases from J, the gap between germline ends came to 12 bases. Germline lookup yields CDR1 LNHNV and CDR2 YYDKDF (reference sequence). For the CDR3, the DNA is TGTGCCACCAGCAGAGCCACCGGGCGGGCTAACTATGGCTACACCTTC. Protein sequence: CATSRATGRANYGYTF. Together with reference TRBV15 and TRBJ1-2, the CDR3 gives the full variable domain: DAMVIQNPRYQVTQFGKPVTLSCSQTLNHNVMYWYQQKSSQAPKLLFHYYDKDFNNEADTPDNFQSRRPNTSFCFLDIRSPGLGDTAMYLCATSRATGRANYGYTFGSGTRLTVV.

The chain recombines TRBV10-3 with TRBJ2-5; 11 nucleotides match TRBD1. Unmatched junction bases numbered 7, after V lost 6 bases and J lost 4 bases. The germline V gene has CDR1 ENHRY and CDR2 SYGVKD. The CDR3 is 15 amino acids. CDR3 coding DNA: TGTGCCATCAGGGTAGGACAGGGGGCTTCAGAGACCCAGTACTTC. It codes for CAIRVGQGASETQYF.

This chain joins TRBV11-3 and TRBJ2-1; D not resolved. CDR1 SGHNT and CDR2 YENEEA come from the germline V gene. V lost 3 bases and J lost 2, with 2 bases in between. CDR3 length: 12 amino acids. The CDR3 region has the DNA TGTGCCAGCAGCTTTACCTACAATGAGCAGTTCTTC. Protein: CASSFTYNEQFF.

The chain links TRBV7-8 to TRBJ1-1; D gene unclear. V gave up 5 bases and J gave up 2 bases, with 12 bases separating them. This CDR3 is built from 14 residues. Germline V gene lookup returns CDR1 SGHVS and CDR2 FQNEAQ. The CDR3 coding sequence is TGTGCCAGCAGCGCCAGCCGCACAAACACTGAAGCTTTCTTT. Amino acid sequence: CASSASRTNTEAFF.

The V gene is TRBV6-1, the J gene TRBJ1-2, with 9 bases identical to TRBD1. V lost 10 bases to trimming and J lost 0 bases; unmatched junction nucleotides: 12. This CDR3 contains 16 residues. Germline V gives CDR1 MNHNS, CDR2 SASEGT. CDR3 region: CATHLGTGPPNYGYTF. As DNA, the CDR3 is TGTGCCACCCATCTAGGGACAGGGCCCCCTAACTATGGCTACACCTTC.

This clonotype has only a few counts. V and J are TRBV20-1 and TRBJ1-2; D is uncertain. This CDR3 has 11 residues. With 3 bases removed from V and 8 bases from J, the gap between germline ends came to 10 bases. CDR1 is DFQATT and CDR2 is SNEGSKA in the germline V gene (reference sequence). DNA of the CDR3: TGCAGTGCTAGCTCTCAAGGGGGCTACACCTTC. Residues: CSASSQGGYTF.

CDR3 protein: CASSPGTTLHQPQHF. DNA for the CDR3: TGTGCCAGTAGTCCCGGGACTACCCTGCATCAGCCCCAGCATTTT. This chain joins TRBV19 and TRBJ1-5; a possible D gene is TRBD1 (5 bases). This CDR3 region has 15 residues. Trimming took off 5 bases at V and 5 bases at J, with 16 bases between the two ends. The germline CDR1 and CDR2 sequences are LNHDA and SQIVND (reference sequence).

The V and J genes are TRBV7-9 and TRBJ1-1; D not resolved. The germline V gene has CDR1 SEHNR and CDR2 FQNEAQ (reference sequence). The CDR3 covers 15 residues. The V and J ends lost 8 bases and 2 bases respectively, with 18 bases between them. CDR3 amino acids: CASGSESFANTEAFF. The CDR3 DNA is TGTGCCAGCGGATCCGAATCGTTTGCCAACACTGAAGCTTTCTTT.

J is TRBJ1-6 and V is TRBV5-8, with D perhaps TRBD1 (5 bases). V lost 5 bases and J 9 bases, leaving 15 bases between the germline ends. In germline, CDR1 is SGHTS, CDR2 YDEGEE. The CDR3 runs 14 residues. This CDR3 reads CASRMIGTGSPLHF. In DNA form, the CDR3 reads TGTGCCAGCAGAATGATTGGGACGGGTTCACCCCTCCACTTT.

This clonotype appeared a few times. The rearrangement joins TRBV7-8 to TRBJ2-2, with D hard to call. The CDR3 sequence is 13 residues long. With 0 bases removed from V and 6 bases from J, the gap between germline ends came to 5 bases. Germline CDR1 and CDR2: SGHVS and FQNEAQ. CDR3 DNA sequence: TGTGCCAGCAGCTTAGCTGAGGCCGGGGAGCTGTTTTTT. This translates into CASSLAEAGELFF. Supplemented by reference TRBV7-8 and TRBJ2-2, the full variable domain reads GAGVSQSPRYKVAKRGQDVALRCDPISGHVSLFWYQQALGQGPEFLTYFQNEAQLDKSGLPSDRFFAERPEGSVSTLKIQRTQQEDSAVYLCASSLAEAGELFFGEGSRLTVL.

The DNA for the CDR3 is TGTGCCATCAGCGGACCCCAGGGAGGCGGCACCGGGGAGCTGTTTTTT. Its translation is CAISGPQGGGTGELFF. The chain employs TRBV6-1 and TRBJ2-2, with a weak D call TRBD2 (6 bases). Germline loops: CDR1 MNHNS, CDR2 SASEGT. V was trimmed by 10 bases and J by 4 bases, leaving 22 bases between them. The CDR3 runs 16 residues.

This clonotype is a singleton in its sample. V and J are TRBV23-1 and TRBJ2-3, with 8 bases that match TRBD1. Being an ORF, TRBV23-1 has a function that is uncertain. The CDR3 is made up of 13 amino acids. Trimming cost V 0 bases and J 12 bases; bases outside gene matches: 5. CDR3 sequence: CASSQSCQGAQYF. Written as DNA, the CDR3 is TGCGCCAGCAGTCAATCGTGCCAGGGGGCCCAGTATTTT.